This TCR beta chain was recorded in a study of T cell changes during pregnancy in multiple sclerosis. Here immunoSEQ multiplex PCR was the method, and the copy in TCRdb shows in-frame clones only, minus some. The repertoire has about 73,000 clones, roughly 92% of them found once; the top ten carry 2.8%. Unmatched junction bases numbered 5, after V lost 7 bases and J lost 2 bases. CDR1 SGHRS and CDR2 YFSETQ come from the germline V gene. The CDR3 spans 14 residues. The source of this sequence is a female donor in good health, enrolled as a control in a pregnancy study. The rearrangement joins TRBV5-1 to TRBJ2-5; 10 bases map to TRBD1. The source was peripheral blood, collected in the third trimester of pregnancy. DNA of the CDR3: TGCGCCAGCCGACAGGGGGCAGGGCAAGAGACCCAGTACTTC. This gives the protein CASRQGAGQETQYF.